A single sample is the source of the 17 T cell receptor beta chains below, sequenced in a study of glioma-infiltrating T cells. Amplification of TCR alpha and beta CDR3 regions from RNA used iRepertoire nested multiplex PCR. TCRdb called the multiplex PCR reads again in MiXCR, with one record for every CDR3 protein. The sample lists about 180,000 distinct CDR3 sequences; around 42% were seen once. The sample comprised glioma tissue, nonneoplastic brain tissue, or PBMCs (not recorded which). The receptor set was obtained from a human donor with low-grade glioma or glioblastoma, undergoing nonglioma brain surgery, or in good health (not recorded which).

In its sample, this clonotype was seen many times. The chain links TRBV6-1 to TRBJ2-3, with no clear D. The CDR3 sequence is 16 residues long. V was trimmed by 7 bases and J by 2 bases, leaving 19 bases between them. CDR1 and CDR2 from the germline V gene are MNHNS and SASEGT. The chain's CDR3 is CASNVWRRPHTDTQYF. The CDR3 nucleotides read TGTGCCAGCAACGTCTGGCGCAGACCGCACACAGATACGCAGTATTTT.

The chain uses TRBV18 and TRBJ2-1; 7 bases are a match to TRBD2. The germline gives CDR1 KGHSH, CDR2 LQKENI. The CDR3 loop spans 14 amino acids. V dropped 6 bases and J dropped 9; count of bases not matched to a gene: 11. The DNA for the CDR3 is TGTGCCAGCTCCCCCAGCGGACTAGGGAGTGAGCAGTTCTTC. Protein sequence: CASSPSGLGSEQFF.

A note on this clonotype: A junction end diverges from the germline sequence, so it may reflect a read error. The chain has TRBV7-9 and TRBJ2-2, with 10 bases fitting TRBD1. This CDR3 region has 17 residues. CDR1 is SEHNR and CDR2 is FQNEAQ in the germline V gene (reference sequence). In nucleotides, the CDR3 is TGTGCCAGCACCGCACCCGGGACAGGGGAGAACACGGGGGAGCTGTTTTTT. This gives the protein CASTAPGTGENTGELFF.

A word on this clonotype: A much larger clone differs by one base, so this may be a read error. The chain uses TRBV20-1 and TRBJ2-1; TRBD2 matches 11 bases. The CDR3 runs 15 residues. Looked up from germline, CDR1 is DFQATT and CDR2 is SNEGSKA (reference sequence). CDR3 residues: CSARVGTSGNNEQLF. CDR3 nucleotide sequence: TGCAGTGCTAGAGTTGGGACTAGCGGAAACAATGAGCAGTTGTTC.

Comment on this clonotype: Being one base from a much bigger clone, this may be a read error. The V and J genes are TRBV28 and TRBJ2-1, with 13 bases that match TRBD2. The V gene end was trimmed by 6 bases and the J gene end by 14 bases; junction bases not matched to a gene: 10. CDR1 MDHEN and CDR2 SYDVKM come from the germline V gene. CDR3 length equals 14 residues. For the CDR3, the DNA is TGTGCCAGCAGCTTACTAGCGGGAGGGGAAATTGAGTTCTTC. Residues: CASSLLAGGEIEFF.

Notes on this clonotype: A read error may be the cause here, since a much bigger clone is one base away. J is TRBJ1-2 and V is TRBV19; D is perhaps TRBD1 (5 bases). The CDR3 is made up of 14 amino acids. Germline-derived CDR1 and CDR2 are LNHDA and SQIVND (reference sequence). V lost 4 bases to trimming and J lost 7 bases, with 16 bases between them. This chain's CDR3 is CASSTTNRRSGYTF. The CDR3 DNA is TGTGCCAGTAGTACCACGAACAGGCGTAGTGGCTACACCTTC.

Note on this clonotype: This may be a read error, as it is one base from a much larger clone. V usage is TRBV24-1 and J usage is TRBJ1-1; TRBD1 is a possible D gene (5 bases). This CDR3 is built from 13 residues. CDR1 KGHDR and CDR2 SFDVKD come from the germline V gene. V lost 3 bases and J 4 bases, leaving 8 bases between the germline ends. CDR3 residues: CATSDPRATEAFF. DNA for the CDR3: TGTGCCACCAGTGATCCCAGGGCCACTGAAGCTTTCTTT.

This clonotype was recorded at least ten times. This chain uses TRBV2 with TRBJ2-7; D unclear. Looked up from germline, CDR1 is SNHLY and CDR2 is FYNNEI. The CDR3 length is 13 residues. V was clipped by 4 bases and J by 2 bases, with 9 bases between them. For the CDR3, the DNA is TGTGCCAGCAGTGTCTTGGTTACCTACGAGCAGTACTTC. Protein sequence: CASSVLVTYEQYF.

With regard to this clonotype: A much larger clone is a single base away; this may be a read error. The J gene is TRBJ2-5, the V gene TRBV2, with 7 nucleotides matching TRBD2. This CDR3 has 14 amino acids. Germline CDR1 is SNHLY and CDR2 is FYNNEI. The CDR3 here is CASRVLAIQETLYF. The CDR3 bases are TGTGCCAGCAGGGTACTAGCGATCCAAGAGACCCTGTACTTC.

This clonotype was seen at least ten times. V usage is TRBV12-3 or TRBV12-4 and J usage is TRBJ2-3, with TRBD1 matching 10 bases. This CDR3 comprises 12 residues. Trimming took 2 bases from V and 14 from J; bases not matched to a gene: 4. This chain's CDR3 is CASSLSRDRGYF. CDR3 nucleotides: TGTGCCAGCAGTTTATCCCGGGACAGGGGGTATTTT.

As for this clonotype: Possible read error: a much larger clone is one base away. V is TRBV6-2 or TRBV6-3 and J is TRBJ2-3; 7 bases are shared with TRBD1. This CDR3 is 15 amino acids long. The V gene end was trimmed by 5 bases and the J gene end by 5 bases; junction bases not matched to a gene: 10. CDR1 and CDR2 from the germline V gene are MNHEY and SVGEGT. Here the CDR3 DNA reads TGTGCCAGCAGTCCGGACAGGTTCCCCAAAGATACGCAGTATTTT. Translated: CASSPDRFPKDTQYF.

The CDR3 nucleotides read TGTGCCAGCAGCCGTCGGACTAGCGGGAGGGTGGATGAGCAGTTCTTC. Amino acid sequence: CASSRRTSGRVDEQFF. The rearrangement uses TRBV5-5 and TRBJ2-1; 15 positions agree with TRBD2. Germline CDR1 and CDR2: SGHKS and YYEKEE (reference sequence). V lost 4 bases, J lost 8 bases, and 7 bases stayed unmatched. The CDR3 contains 16 residues.

The chain has TRBV7-9 and TRBJ2-1; the match to TRBD2 covers 9 bases. Germline V lookup: CDR1 SEHNR, CDR2 FQNEAQ (reference sequence). CDR3 length: 13 amino acids. Losses at the gene ends were 8 bases for V and 4 bases for J; bases not matched to a gene: 3. The CDR3 is CASSTSGYNEQFF. The DNA for the CDR3 is TGTGCCAGCTCGACTAGCGGTTACAATGAGCAGTTCTTC.

This clonotype was found many times. J is TRBJ2-5 and V is TRBV20-1; D might be TRBD1 (5 bases). CDR1 and CDR2 (germline): DFQATT, SNEGSKA (reference sequence). The CDR3 has 11 residues. V lost 3 bases and J lost 3, with 5 bases in between. The CDR3 DNA is TGCAGTGCTAGCAGGGAAGAGACCCAGTACTTC. Translating it yields CSASREETQYF.

This clonotype was counted at least ten times. The CDR3 nucleotides read TGTGCCAGCAGCCCCCTAAACCCTATGAACACTGAAGCTTTCTTT. Translating gives CASSPLNPMNTEAFF. The rearrangement uses TRBV3-1 and TRBJ1-1; D gene uncertain. Germline lookup yields CDR1 LGHDT and CDR2 YNNKEL (reference sequence). Trimming took off 4 bases at V and 0 bases at J, with 12 bases between the two ends. This CDR3 spans 15 amino acids.

On this clonotype itself: Since a much larger clone is just one base distant, this may be a read error. The rearrangement links TRBV28 to TRBJ1-5, with 7 bases matching TRBD1. CDR1 MDHEN and CDR2 SYDVKM come from the germline V gene. This CDR3 region has 16 residues. CDR3 bases: TGTGCCAGCAGTCGTCGACAGGGTCTAAGCAATCAGCCCAAGCATTTT. It codes for CASSRRQGLSNQPKHF.

The rearrangement uses TRBV11-1 and TRBJ2-7; 9 bases are shared with TRBD1. The V and J ends lost 5 bases and 4 bases, in that order; junction bases with no gene match: 9. CDR1 is SGHAT, CDR2 FQDESV, per germline (reference sequence). The CDR3 covers 15 residues. This CDR3 reads CASSVRRGQGYEQYF. The DNA for the CDR3 is TGTGCCAGCAGCGTTCGCCGGGGACAGGGTTACGAGCAGTACTTC.